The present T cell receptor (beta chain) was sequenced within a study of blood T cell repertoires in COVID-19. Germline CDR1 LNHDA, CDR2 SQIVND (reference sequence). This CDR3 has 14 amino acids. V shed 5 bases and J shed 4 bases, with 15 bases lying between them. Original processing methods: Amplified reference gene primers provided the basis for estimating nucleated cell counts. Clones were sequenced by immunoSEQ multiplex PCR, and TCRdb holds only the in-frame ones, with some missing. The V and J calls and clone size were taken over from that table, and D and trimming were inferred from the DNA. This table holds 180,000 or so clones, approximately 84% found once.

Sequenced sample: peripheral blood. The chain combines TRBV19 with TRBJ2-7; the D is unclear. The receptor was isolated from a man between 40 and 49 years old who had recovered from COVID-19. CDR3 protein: CASSLTGYPYEQYF. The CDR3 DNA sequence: TGTGCCAGTAGTCTAACGGGTTACCCTTACGAGCAGTACTTC.